This T cell receptor beta chain was identified in a study of siplizumab effects on memory and regulatory T cells (dated by TCRdb to about 2019). About the full investigation: The study looked at the effect of siplizumab, an anti-CD2 antibody, on alloreactive T-cell subsets in allogeneic mixed lymphocyte reactions made from human PBMCs. On the study overall, not on this receptor specifically: Because sequences at frequencies below about 10^-5 were poorly captured, only a minor fraction of alloreactive clones could be mapped back to unstimulated subsets. Siplizumab significantly lowered the cumulative frequency of alloreactive sequences that could be traced to unstimulated CD4+ memory T cells. In reactions with siplizumab, an average of approximately 69% of mappable alloreactive CD4+ clones were Treg-derived, compared with 26.9% in control reactions. About 80-96% of proliferating CD4+ or CD8+ clones could not be given a naive or memory phenotype. The suppressive function of proliferating Tregs from siplizumab cultures was not functionally confirmed. Compared with memory T cells, unstimulated naive T cells appeared more diverse, and naive cells seemed to make a substantial contribution to the alloresponse.

Sorted unstimulated T cells and proliferating T cells recovered from mixed lymphocyte reactions underwent TCRbeta CDR3 sequencing. Fresh whole blood from 9 to 11 HLA-typed healthy donors was used to isolate PBMCs. Comment on this clone: The specificity of this receptor is unknown. The sample holds no much larger clone one base away, and base qualities are not on file.

To prepare the library, the immunoSEQ multiplex PCR assay was applied. Approximately 100,000 TCR templates per sample were assayed on the deep sequencing platform. Genomic DNA extracted from sorted T cells was the material used for TCRbeta CDR3 sequencing. As for how the authors treated the data: The R programming language was used for clonal analysis of TCRbeta CDR3 data. Unstimulated samples were compared with post-reaction CFSE-low samples to define alloreactive CD4+ and CD8+ clones. Regulatory or non-regulatory origin was assigned to alloreactive CD4+ clones by matching of sequences to sorted unstimulated Treg and non-Treg repertoires. TCRdb retrieved this table from immuneACCESS and kept in-frame rearrangements only. Not all clones are present; in checked studies, unresolved V genes account for under half, and no reason is known for the remainder. V, J and clone size are those of that table, while D and trimming were read from the DNA. This sample is represented by more than 85,000 clones; about 90% of them were singletons. The ten top clones hold more than 14% of the sample.

Ends trimmed: V by 5 bases, J by 10 bases; bases unmatched to a gene: 16. There are 16 amino acids in the CDR3, from cysteine to phenylalanine inclusive. CDR3 DNA is the only sequence kept; it has 48 bases, read in frame from the first base. Looking up the germline V gene (reference sequence) yields CDR1 LNHDA and CDR2 SQIVND. The V and J segments used are TRBV19 and TRBJ2-3; 9 bases in the middle match TRBD2. Sequenced input: CD4+ T cells sorted from blood. The clonotype comes from a human donor in good health. For the CDR3, the sequence is CASSFIAGETAVAQYF. Here is the DNA: TGTGCCAGTAGTTTCATAGCGGGAGAAACAGCAGTGGCGCAGTATTTT.